This T cell receptor (beta chain) was observed in a study of blood T cell repertoires in COVID-19 (dated by TCRdb to the early 2020s). For the study in its entirety: The collaborator samples originated in the United States, Italy and Spain and spanned the acute and convalescent phases of COVID-19. The material from the prospective study consisted of cDNA or gDNA derived from T cells, B-cell-depleted T cells, or PBMCs. Deeply sampled blood TCRbeta repertoires from subjects exposed to, actively infected with, or recovered from COVID-19 were included in the dataset. The repertoires were made available in a free public database intended to serve as a resource for research on the immune response to SARS-CoV-2. Samples came from the ongoing ImmuneRACE study (first 160 participants) plus 1,254 subjects from 6 global collaborators. The sample metadata nearly always contained a de-identified subject ID, COVID-19 status, age in years and sex. Where available, HLA class I and class II types were taken from metadata supplied by the sample provider and were not determined by assay-based typing.

Of note for this clone: The clone's antigen remains unknown. No base quality values were provided; no much bigger clone lies one nucleotide off.

TCRbeta CDR3 regions were amplified from genomic DNA by means of the immunoSEQ Assay, a bias-controlled multiplex PCR. Turning to the authors' computational methods: Within the assay, amplification of reference gene primers was used to estimate how many nucleated cells each sample contained. Sequence reads were collapsed and filtered to measure the absolute abundance of every unique TCRbeta CDR3 rearrangement. For each sample, productive Simpson clonality was calculated as the square root of Simpson's diversity index across productive rearrangements. Not all clones reach the TCRdb copy of this immuneACCESS table, which keeps in-frame sequences only. Checked studies attribute under half of the gap to unresolved V genes and leave the rest unexplained. D and trimming come from the DNA, and the V and J calls and clone size come from that table. The sample table contains roughly 150,000 clones; only one count was recorded for around 86% of them. The ten largest clones take up under 4.5% of the sample.

Overall results and qualifications from the work: The quantity of clinical and demographic metadata differed by source and by participant and was supplied without curation.

The CDR3 measures 16 amino acids from cysteine to phenylalanine. Here the CDR3 DNA is all that survives: 48 bases in frame from base 1. V trim: 6 bases; J trim: 2 bases; unmatched bases: 7. From the germline V gene, CDR1 is KGHSH and CDR2 is LQKENI. In the prospective study, participants were roughly 18 to 100 years old, resided in about two dozen geographic areas of the United States, and were enrolled through a virtual design. To assign participants to cohorts, the prospective study relied on clinical history that participants themselves reported in a screening survey and a study questionnaire. ImmuneRACE Cohort 3 recovered participants were defined by two consecutive negative NP/OP PCR tests, healthcare professional clearance, or symptom resolution. In the prospective study, whole blood, serum and a nasopharyngeal or oropharyngeal swab were collected from each participant by mobile phlebotomists. Prospective study participants could optionally give additional blood draws and questionnaires over an approximately 2-month period. Before DNA extraction, blood samples from the prospective study were shipped at room temperature or frozen.

The sequence came from a man over 45 who had recovered from COVID-19. The sequence joins TRBV18 to TRBJ1-4; 9 nucleotides in the junction match TRBD1. Sequencing was done on a sample of PBMCs or T cells enriched from blood (not recorded which). In nucleotides, the sequence is TGTGCCAGCTCGTTTGAACAGGGGGCGACTAATGAAAAACTGTTTTTT. This gives the protein CASSFEQGATNEKLFF.